A selection of T cell receptor beta chains follows, all from one sample in a study of shared T cell receptors in the human thymus. Data came from immunoSEQ multiplex PCR; TCRdb stores just in-frame clones and leaves some out. The sample shows 650,000 to 950,000 clones, around 85% of them seen only once. The sample also formed part of further work on human thymus T cells.

The material sequenced was thymocytes. These receptors were collected from a girl less than two years old with a congenital heart defect. Each CDR3 is given with its conserved first and last residue. The D gene is left open where the match is weak. Clone size is stated in some rows and not others, as once, few, many or a class when expanded.

D gene	clone size	J gene	V gene	CDR3 protein	CDR3 DNA
.	.	TRBJ1-2	TRBV28	CASTRGRRNYGYTF	TGTGCCAGCACCCGCGGGAGGAGAAACTATGGCTACACCTTC
TRBD1	.	TRBJ2-7	TRBV5-1	CASSWTADRQREQYF	TGCGCCAGCAGCTGGACCGCGGACAGGCAAAGGGAGCAGTACTTC
.	.	TRBJ1-6	TRBV7-6	CASSLGRGEGSSSPLHF	TGTGCCAGCAGCTTGGGGCGCGGGGAAGGGTCATCCTCACCCCTCCACTTT
.	.	TRBJ2-5	TRBV11-2	CASSPRGQAQDGTQYF	TGTGCCAGCAGCCCAAGGGGTCAGGCCCAGGATGGGACCCAGTACTTC
.	.	TRBJ2-4	TRBV11-2	CASSSRGTGPKNIQYF	TGTGCCAGCAGCTCCCGGGGGACGGGACCTAAAAACATTCAGTACTTC
.	.	TRBJ2-7	TRBV6-5	CATTTLWGHEQYF	TGTGCCACCACCACCCTCTGGGGCCACGAGCAGTACTTC
.	.	TRBJ1-4	TRBV6-5	CASSRSPAGSEKLFF	TGTGCCAGCAGTCGAAGTCCGGCGGGATCAGAAAAACTGTTTTTT
.	.	TRBJ1-1	TRBV28	CASSSHETISAFF	TGTGCCAGCAGCTCTCACGAAACAATCTCCGCTTTCTTT
.	.	TRBJ2-7	TRBV28	CASSFLQEIYEQYF	TGTGCCAGCAGTTTTTTACAGGAAATCTACGAGCAGTACTTC
.	few	TRBJ1-2	TRBV7-9	CASSRYYRTSYGYTF	TGTGCCAGCAGCCGTTACTACCGGACAAGCTATGGCTACACCTTC
.	.	TRBJ2-7	TRBV5-6	CASSSLEVRVEQYF	TGTGCCAGCAGCTCTTTGGAGGTCCGGGTCGAGCAGTACTTC
.	.	TRBJ1-6	TRBV28	CASSLLEDSYNSPLHF	TGTGCCAGCAGTTTACTCGAGGACTCCTATAATTCACCCCTCCACTTT
TRBD1	.	TRBJ1-2	TRBV7-9	CASSPQPTGDYGYTF	TGTGCCAGCAGCCCCCAACCTACAGGGGACTATGGCTACACCTTC
TRBD1	.	TRBJ1-4	TRBV11-2	CASSLAEWAGGPNEKLFF	TGTGCCAGCAGCTTAGCAGAGTGGGCAGGGGGACCTAATGAAAAACTGTTTTTT
.	.	TRBJ1-3	TRBV5-1	CASSLGDSGNTIYF	TGCGCCAGCAGCTTAGGAGACTCTGGAAACACCATATATTTT
TRBD1	.	TRBJ1-2	TRBV5-5	CASRLTGGKGGYTF	TGTGCCAGCAGGCTGACAGGGGGTAAGGGTGGCTACACCTTC
TRBD1	once	TRBJ1-6	TRBV13	CASSLRSGDSLYNSPLHF	TGTGCCAGCAGCTTAAGGTCAGGGGACAGCCTGTATAATTCACCCCTCCACTTT
.	few	TRBJ1-1	TRBV27	CASSLRGGTAEAFF	TGTGCCAGCAGTTTACGGGGGGGGACCGCTGAAGCTTTCTTT
TRBD1	.	TRBJ1-6	TRBV5-1	CASSLAKGGTSPSPLHF	TGCGCCAGCAGCTTGGCCAAAGGGGGCACTAGTCCTTCACCCCTCCACTTT
.	.	TRBJ1-1	TRBV5-5	CASSLAEARDQGTEAFF	TGTGCCAGCAGCTTGGCAGAGGCCCGGGACCAGGGGACTGAAGCTTTCTTT
.	few	TRBJ2-7	TRBV7-6	CASSLTRHEQYF	TGTGCCAGCAGCTTAACGAGGCACGAGCAGTACTTC
.	once	TRBJ2-7	TRBV14	CASSQDLSSEQYF	TGTGCCAGCAGCCAAGATCTTTCCTCCGAGCAGTACTTC
.	.	TRBJ1-6	TRBV7-2	CASSLVAGDSPLHF	TGTGCCAGCAGCTTAGTAGCGGGGGATTCACCCCTCCACTTT
TRBD2	.	TRBJ2-1	TRBV6-1	CASSPRLAGHNEQFF	TGTGCCAGCAGCCCAAGACTAGCGGGGCACAATGAGCAGTTCTTC
.	few	TRBJ1-6	TRBV6-1	CASSDCPPCATPTYSPLHF	TGTGCCAGCAGTGATTGTCCACCTTGCGCAACTCCTACGTATTCACCCCTCCACTTT
TRBD1	.	TRBJ2-2	TRBV7-3	CASSPGQGDTGELFF	TGTGCCAGCAGCCCGGGACAGGGTGACACCGGGGAGCTGTTTTTT
TRBD1	.	TRBJ1-2	TRBV18	CASSPPVRDREFYGYTF	TGTGCCAGCTCACCACCGGTGCGGGACAGGGAATTCTATGGCTACACCTTC
TRBD1	.	TRBJ2-2	TRBV2	CASKRTGDTGELFF	TGTGCCAGCAAGCGGACAGGGGACACCGGGGAGCTGTTTTTT
TRBD1	.	TRBJ1-6	TRBV19	CASSIPGQFNSPLHF	TGTGCCAGTAGTATCCCGGGACAGTTTAATTCACCCCTCCACTTT
TRBD2	.	TRBJ2-1	TRBV27	CASSLTAGTQISYNEQFF	TGTGCCAGCAGTTTGACAGCGGGGACTCAGATCTCCTACAATGAGCAGTTCTTC
.	once	TRBJ2-6	TRBV5-1	CASSPAASPPFSGANVLTF	TGCGCCAGCAGCCCGGCGGCCTCTCCACCGTTCTCTGGGGCCAACGTCCTGACTTTC
.	.	TRBJ1-4	TRBV6-6	CASSYPPATNEKLFF	TGTGCCAGCAGTTACCCCCCTGCAACTAATGAAAAACTGTTTTTT
TRBD1	once	TRBJ2-1	TRBV6-4	CASSVTWTGGFDEQFF	TGTGCCAGCAGTGTAACTTGGACAGGGGGTTTCGATGAGCAGTTCTTC
TRBD1	.	TRBJ1-1	TRBV5-1	CASSDRTGRTEAFF	TGCGCCAGCAGCGATAGGACAGGGAGGACTGAAGCTTTCTTT
.	.	TRBJ2-5	TRBV27	CASSAHRGRRKETQYF	TGTGCCAGCAGTGCCCACCGGGGGAGGCGAAAAGAGACCCAGTACTTC
.	.	TRBJ2-1	TRBV10-3	CAIGNRHNEQFF	TGTGCCATCGGGAACAGGCACAATGAGCAGTTCTTC
.	.	TRBJ2-2	TRBV28	CASQEGRTGGELFF	TGTGCCAGCCAGGAGGGACGTACCGGGGGTGAGCTGTTTTTT
.	.	TRBJ1-1	TRBV7-2	CASSPRQISNTEAFF	TGTGCCAGCAGCCCGAGACAGATTTCGAACACTGAAGCTTTCTTT
.	.	TRBJ1-3	TRBV2	CASKGSLSGNTIYF	TGTGCCAGCAAGGGGTCGCTCTCTGGAAACACCATATATTTT
TRBD1	.	TRBJ2-5	TRBV14	CASGTDQETQYF	TGTGCCAGCGGGACAGACCAAGAGACCCAGTACTTC
.	once	TRBJ2-7	TRBV5-1	CASSISGEDSYEQYF	TGCGCCAGCAGCATCTCGGGAGAGGACTCCTACGAGCAGTACTTC
.	once	TRBJ2-3	TRBV5-6	CASSLAFTGHLISTDTQYF	TGTGCCAGCAGCTTGGCGTTTACGGGTCACTTAATTAGCACAGATACGCAGTATTTT
TRBD1	.	TRBJ1-2	TRBV7-9	CASSPQGAGGYTF	TGTGCCAGCAGCCCGCAGGGGGCTGGAGGCTACACCTTC
TRBD2	.	TRBJ2-3	TRBV5-1	CASSLGGGVAGVSTDTQYF	TGCGCCAGCAGCTTGGGGGGGGGAGTAGCGGGGGTGAGCACAGATACGCAGTATTTT
TRBD1	.	TRBJ1-1	TRBV7-2	CASSFLTGMNTEAFF	TGTGCCAGCAGCTTTTTGACAGGGATGAACACTGAAGCTTTCTTT
TRBD1	few	TRBJ1-5	TRBV7-8	CASSESQGPFNQPQHF	TGTGCCAGCAGCGAGTCACAGGGGCCTTTCAATCAGCCCCAGCATTTT
TRBD1	.	TRBJ2-7	TRBV7-9	CASSLPRDRGDYEQYF	TGTGCCAGCAGCCTCCCCCGGGACAGGGGGGACTACGAGCAGTACTTC
.	once	TRBJ1-1	TRBV7-8	CASSLSGPPWAFF	TGTGCCAGCAGCCTCAGTGGCCCCCCGTGGGCTTTCTTT
.	.	TRBJ2-7	TRBV6-5	CASSYSTPEGQYF	TGTGCCAGCAGTTACTCGACACCCGAGGGGCAGTACTTC